These 32 T cell receptor beta chains were all obtained from the same sample, sequenced in a study of neurological immune-mediated disorders. TCRdb used MiXCR to reprocess the 5' RACE reads, holding one entry per CDR3 protein. The table has over 45,000 distinct CDR3 sequences, roughly 3.2% seen once. What was sequenced was PBMCs. The receptors come from a woman aged 45-60 years with multiple sclerosis.

By share, this clonotype counts as large (0.1 to 1%). This chain uses TRBV7-9 with TRBJ1-1; 8 bases map to TRBD1. The length of the CDR3 is 14 residues. Germline assignment: CDR1 SEHNR and CDR2 FQNEAQ (reference sequence). V lost 7 bases and J lost 3; bases outside the gene matches: 7. The DNA for the CDR3 is TGTGCCAGCACCCTGGACAGGGTGTACACTGAAGCTTTCTTT. The encoded protein is CASTLDRVYTEAFF.

There are many counts of this clonotype. The V and J genes are TRBV5-1 and TRBJ2-7; D may correspond to TRBD1 or TRBD2 (5 bases each). Germline values: CDR1 SGHRS, CDR2 YFSETQ. The CDR3 is made up of 16 amino acids. V lost 1 base and J 2 bases, leaving 16 bases between the germline ends. The CDR3 coding sequence is TGCGCCAGCAGCTTGTCGCCCGGGACGACAGCCTACGAGCAGTACTTC. Translated, it gives CASSLSPGTTAYEQYF.

This clonotype was seen ten or more times. The rearrangement uses TRBV20-1 and TRBJ1-6, with TRBD1 identical over 10 bases. Looked up from germline, CDR1 is DFQATT and CDR2 is SNEGSKA (reference sequence). J gave up 11 bases and V 3 bases, and 10 bases lay outside the gene matches. There are 15 residues in the CDR3. CDR3 coding DNA: TGCAGTGCTAGCAGGACAGGGGGAGCGGGAACACCCCTCCACTTT. Translation: CSASRTGGAGTPLHF.

This clonotype has at least ten counts. V gene TRBV5-8 combines with J gene TRBJ2-1, with 8 bases identical to TRBD2. Germline lookup yields CDR1 SGHTS and CDR2 YDEGEE. V shed 3 bases and J 16 bases; nucleotides not matched to a gene: 12. The CDR3 extends over 13 amino acids. The CDR3 sequence: CASSSRGGRDEFF. CDR3 nucleotides: TGTGCCAGCAGCTCCCGCGGGGGGAGGGACGAATTCTTC.

This clonotype was detected ten times or more. The rearrangement uses TRBV7-2 and TRBJ2-2, with 9 bases lining up with TRBD2. In germline, CDR1 is SGHTA, CDR2 FQGNSA. With V trimmed by 5 bases and J by 6 bases, 10 bases remained unmatched. This CDR3 is 16 amino acids long. CDR3 nucleotides: TGTGCCAGCAGCCACTGGGGCGGGAGGGGTCCCGGGGAGCTGTTTTTT. It specifies CASSHWGGRGPGELFF.

This clonotype was detected ten times or more. The chain links TRBV5-6 to TRBJ2-5; D is possibly TRBD1 (6 bases). The CDR3 sequence is 14 residues long. CDR1 and CDR2 (germline): SGHDT, YYEEEE. Trimming left V 1 base short and J 3 bases short, with 10 bases between. CDR3 sequence: CASSLLAGEETQYF. DNA of the CDR3: TGTGCCAGCAGCTTGTTGGCAGGGGAAGAGACCCAGTACTTC.

Details on this clonotype: It may be a read error: a sequence one base away is much more abundant. The V call is TRBV20-1, the J call TRBJ2-3; 7 nucleotides align to TRBD1. Germline V CDR1 and CDR2: DFQATT, SNEGSKA (reference sequence). The CDR3 totals 16 residues. J gave up 2 bases and V 1 base, and 9 bases lay outside the gene matches. CDR3 nucleotides: TGCAGTGCTAGAGGCAGTTCAGGGGGTGTCACAGATACGCAGTATTTT. Translated, it gives CSARGSSGGVTDTQYF.

This clonotype was seen at least ten times. The gene calls are TRBV20-1 and TRBJ1-1; weak D call: TRBD1 (5 bases). This CDR3 region has 13 residues. Germline CDR1 DFQATT, CDR2 SNEGSKA (reference sequence). Trimming left V 3 bases short and J 4 bases short, with 12 bases between. The CDR3 is CSARAGGSTEAFF. CDR3 nucleotides: TGCAGTGCTAGGGCCGGGGGATCCACTGAAGCTTTCTTT.

At least ten counts were recorded for this clonotype. CDR3 sequence (DNA): TGTGCCAGCAGTTTCGGGGTGGGGGGTAGCAATCAGCCCCAGCATTTT. Translating gives CASSFGVGGSNQPQHF. The chain joins TRBV28 to TRBJ1-5, with a weak D call TRBD1 (5 bases). Trimming left V 3 bases short and J 0 bases short, with 12 bases between. The CDR3 covers 16 residues. Germline V gives CDR1 MDHEN, CDR2 SYDVKM.

This clonotype was detected many times. The gene calls are TRBV10-3 and TRBJ2-2; weak D call: TRBD2 (6 bases). Germline V gene lookup returns CDR1 ENHRY and CDR2 SYGVKD. V gave up 6 bases and J gave up 3 bases, with 14 bases separating them. The CDR3 length is 15 residues. CDR3 in DNA: TGTGCCATCAGGCAGGGAGGCGGTGACACCGGGGAGCTGTTTTTT. It yields the protein CAIRQGGGDTGELFF.

This clonotype has a count of ten or more. The rearrangement uses TRBV12-3 or TRBV12-4 and TRBJ1-1; D gene unclear. V lost 6 bases to trimming and J lost 0 bases, with 11 bases between them. The CDR3 runs to 14 residues. The CDR3 coding sequence is TGTGCCAGCAGCGCCCAGCTACTGAACACTGAAGCTTTCTTT. Protein product: CASSAQLLNTEAFF.

This clonotype was observed a handful of times. The J gene is TRBJ1-1, the V gene TRBV20-1, with a possible D match to TRBD1 (6 bases). CDR1 DFQATT and CDR2 SNEGSKA come from the germline V gene (reference sequence). The CDR3 sequence is 14 residues long. The V end lost 3 bases, the J end lost 4 bases, and 15 bases lay between the germline ends. The CDR3 here is CSASRQARGTEAFF. Written as DNA, the CDR3 is TGCAGTGCTAGTAGACAGGCCCGGGGCACTGAAGCTTTCTTT.

This clonotype was counted ten times or more. J is TRBJ1-1 and V is TRBV7-2; perhaps TRBD1 as D (5 bases). The ends were cut back, 2 bases at V and 3 bases at J, with 10 bases in the middle. There are 14 residues in the CDR3. CDR1 is SGHTA, CDR2 FQGNSA, per germline. The CDR3 loop reads CASSLMGEDTEAFF. Written as DNA, the CDR3 is TGTGCCAGCAGCTTAATGGGGGAAGACACTGAAGCTTTCTTT.

This clonotype was counted ten times or more. The gene calls are TRBV20-1 and TRBJ1-3; D perhaps matches TRBD1 (5 bases). Trimming shortened V by 0 bases and J by 0 bases, and 15 bases separated the two germline ends. The V gene's germline CDR1 is DFQATT and CDR2 SNEGSKA (reference sequence). The CDR3 contains 17 residues. CDR3 residues: CSARDGGEWSSGNTIYF. In nucleotides, the CDR3 is TGCAGTGCTAGAGATGGGGGTGAATGGAGCTCTGGAAACACCATATATTTT.

This clonotype was picked up many times. The genes are TRBV5-1 and TRBJ2-5, with a possible D match to TRBD2 (6 bases). Trimming stripped 5 bases from V and 5 bases from J, with 19 bases between. Germline CDR1 and CDR2: SGHRS and YFSETQ. The CDR3 has 15 amino acids. CDR3 DNA sequence: TGCGCCAGCAGACTTACGTGGAGGGATGGGGAGACCCAGTACTTC. Translating it yields CASRLTWRDGETQYF.

This clonotype was counted only a few times. This sequence may be a read error, since a much larger clone differs from it by one base. The chain employs TRBV28 and TRBJ2-4, with D tentatively TRBD1 (6 bases). V shed 5 bases and J shed 10 bases, with 15 bases lying between them. Germline loops: CDR1 MDHEN, CDR2 SYDVKM. The CDR3 is 13 residues long. CDR3 nucleotide sequence: TGTGCCAGCAGTCCCACGGACAGAGGGATTCAGTACTTC. This gives the protein CASSPTDRGIQYF.

This clonotype was seen ten or more times. This sequence joins TRBV20-1 and TRBJ2-7; 10 positions agree with TRBD2. Germline CDR1 reads DFQATT; CDR2 reads SNEGSKA (reference sequence). The CDR3 has 15 amino acids. The V gene end was trimmed by 0 bases and the J gene end by 4 bases; junction bases not matched to a gene: 6. The CDR3 DNA reads TGCAGTGCTAGAGACCCAGCGGGAGGGGGTTACGAGCAGTACTTC. Protein: CSARDPAGGGYEQYF.

The table lists this clonotype with many counts. This chain connects TRBV5-1 to TRBJ2-1; D might be TRBD1 (6 bases). This CDR3 has 15 amino acids. V lost 4 bases, J lost 1 base, and 12 bases lay in between. Looked up from germline, CDR1 is SGHRS and CDR2 is YFSETQ. Here the CDR3 reads CASSPQGQSYNEQFF. The CDR3 nucleotides are TGCGCCAGCAGCCCGCAAGGACAGTCCTACAATGAGCAGTTCTTC. Full variable domain (rest looked up from reference TRBV5-1 and TRBJ2-1): KAGVTQTPRYLIKTRGQQVTLSCSPISGHRSVSWYQQTPGQGLQFLFEYFSETQRNKGNFPGRFSGRQFSNSRSEMNVSTLELGDSALYLCASSPQGQSYNEQFFGPGTRLTVL.

This clonotype occurred many times. The chain carries TRBV20-1 and TRBJ2-7, with TRBD2 identical over 10 bases. There are 19 residues in the CDR3. Germline V gene data show CDR1 as DFQATT and CDR2 as SNEGSKA (reference sequence). V shed 5 bases, J shed 2 bases, and the junction held 21 bases outside the gene matches. CDR3 protein: CSAGGVTSGKVSPTYEQYF. CDR3 coding DNA: TGCAGTGCTGGCGGCGTCACTAGCGGGAAGGTATCCCCAACCTACGAGCAGTACTTC.

This clonotype was recorded many times. The rearrangement uses TRBV3-1 and TRBJ1-1, with D possibly TRBD1 on 6 matching bases. This CDR3 comprises 14 residues. The V gene's germline CDR1 is LGHDT and CDR2 YNNKEL (reference sequence). The V and J ends lost 2 bases and 6 bases respectively, with 13 bases between them. CDR3 nucleotide sequence: TGTGCCAGCAGCCAATCAGGGGCGATGTCTGAAGCTTTCTTT. Amino acids: CASSQSGAMSEAFF.

This clonotype has a count of ten or more. CDR3: CASSLQGGEIPLHF. CDR3 in DNA: TGTGCCAGCAGTTTACAGGGCGGGGAGATCCCCCTCCACTTT. This chain joins TRBV12-3 or TRBV12-4 and TRBJ1-6, with a possible D match to TRBD1 (5 bases). The V and J ends lost 2 bases and 13 bases respectively, with 15 bases between them. The CDR3 length is 14 residues.

This clonotype was observed many times. J is TRBJ2-1 and V is TRBV2, with TRBD1 identical over 9 bases. After removal of 1 base from V and 5 bases from J, the junction contained 6 bases not matched to a gene. The CDR3 length is 16 residues. Germline V lookup: CDR1 SNHLY, CDR2 FYNNEI. CDR3 DNA sequence: TGTGCCAGCAGTGAAGGATGGACAGGGGCAAACAATGAGCAGTTCTTC. Amino acid sequence: CASSEGWTGANNEQFF.

This clonotype showed up many times. The chain links TRBV12-3 or TRBV12-4 to TRBJ1-2; 7 bases map to TRBD1. The CDR3 totals 13 residues. The trim removed 6 bases at V and 10 bases at J, leaving 11 bases unmatched. The CDR3 DNA reads TGTGCCAGCAGCCGTGGGTCAGGGGGTGTCTACACCTTC. Protein product: CASSRGSGGVYTF.

This clonotype was counted ten times or more. The chain combines TRBV7-6 with TRBJ2-3; no reliable D call. With 4 bases removed from V and 0 bases from J, the gap between germline ends came to 14 bases. Per the germline V gene, CDR1 is SGHVS and CDR2 is FNYEAQ. The length of the CDR3 is 16 residues. The CDR3 is CASSSGRTASTDTQYF. CDR3 bases: TGTGCCAGCAGCTCCGGGCGTACCGCTAGCACAGATACGCAGTATTTT.

This clonotype was recorded at least ten times. The chain carries TRBV6-1 and TRBJ2-7, with D possibly matching TRBD2 (5 bases). The CDR3 spans 15 residues. CDR1 is MNHNS, CDR2 SASEGT, per germline. Trimming cost V 6 bases and J 6 bases, with 21 bases left between them. The DNA for the CDR3 is TGTGCCAGCAGGTCGGGAAGGGTTACAATTGGCGAGCAGTACTTC. Amino acids: CASRSGRVTIGEQYF.

This clonotype showed up many times. The chain joins TRBV10-2 to TRBJ2-1; TRBD2 matches 7 bases. This CDR3 is 15 amino acids long. The germline CDR1 and CDR2 sequences are WSHSY and SAAADI. The V gene end was trimmed by 6 bases and the J gene end by 9 bases; junction bases not matched to a gene: 14. The CDR3, as DNA: TGCGCCAGCAGAGGGGCGGGAGAATCGCTGAGTGAGCAGTTCTTC. It translates to CASRGAGESLSEQFF.

This clonotype was counted ten times or more. The chain carries TRBV12-3 or TRBV12-4 and TRBJ2-2, with D perhaps TRBD1 or TRBD2 (5 bases each). This CDR3 spans 16 amino acids. Trimming removed 5 bases from V and 4 bases from J, with 17 bases in between. CDR3 DNA: TGTGCCAGCAGTCCGTTCGGGGACCCGGGCACCGGGGAGCTGTTTTTT. It encodes CASSPFGDPGTGELFF.

Ten or more counts support this clonotype. This chain links TRBV20-1 with TRBJ2-5; 14 bases map to TRBD2. The CDR3 is 16 amino acids. V lost 7 bases, J lost 5 bases, and 12 bases stayed unmatched. The V gene's germline CDR1 is DFQATT and CDR2 SNEGSKA (reference sequence). Here the CDR3 DNA reads TGCAGTGTCACGATGGGACTAGCGGGAGAGGGGGAGACCCAGTACTTC. Amino acids: CSVTMGLAGEGETQYF.

This clonotype was counted many times. This chain uses TRBV28 with TRBJ2-2, with TRBD1 matching 8 bases. CDR1 and CDR2 (germline): MDHEN, SYDVKM. The trim removed 10 bases at V and 4 bases at J, leaving 5 bases unmatched. The CDR3 has 13 amino acids. CDR3 sequence: CATRTGSTGELFF. As DNA, the CDR3 is TGTGCCACCCGGACAGGGTCCACCGGGGAGCTGTTTTTT.

The rearrangement joins TRBV5-1 to TRBJ2-3; 7 positions match TRBD1. The CDR3 spans 14 residues. Germline V gene sequence: CDR1 SGHRS, CDR2 YFSETQ. V was clipped by 6 bases and J by 8 bases; unmatched bases: 12. CDR3 sequence reads: CASNLEKGARTQYF. The DNA for the CDR3 is TGCGCCAGCAACCTGGAAAAGGGGGCACGTACGCAGTATTTT.

This clonotype was seen only a few times. A junction boundary mismatches the germline segment, possibly from a read error. This sequence joins TRBV14 and TRBJ2-3, with no clear D. This CDR3 comprises 12 residues. The germline V gene has CDR1 SGHDN and CDR2 FVKESK. CDR3 sequence: CDSSKLTDTQYF. The CDR3 nucleotides read TGTGACAGCAGCAAACTTACAGATACGCAGTATTTT.

This clonotype was seen at least ten times. V and J are TRBV5-1 and TRBJ2-1; no reliable D call. Germline values: CDR1 SGHRS, CDR2 YFSETQ. The length of the CDR3 is 13 residues. Trimming left V 1 base short and J 5 bases short, with 7 bases between. The CDR3 DNA follows: TGCGCCAGCAGCTTGCGTCCAAACAATGAGCAGTTCTTC. Translating it yields CASSLRPNNEQFF. The entire variable domain, with the rest obtained from reference TRBV5-1 and TRBJ2-1, is as follows: KAGVTQTPRYLIKTRGQQVTLSCSPISGHRSVSWYQQTPGQGLQFLFEYFSETQRNKGNFPGRFSGRQFSNSRSEMNVSTLELGDSALYLCASSLRPNNEQFFGPGTRLTVL.